Included here is one T cell receptor beta chain sequence, with context. Its specificity is unknown. TCRdb re-called the reads through MiXCR, storing one row per CDR3 protein. The table lists about a million distinct CDR3 sequences, 31% of them singletons. The CDR3 runs to 16 residues. V was cut by 8 bases and J by 2 bases, with 17 bases left in between. The germline gives CDR1 SGDLS, CDR2 YYNGEE. The sample belongs to a study of T cell repertoires in cytomegalovirus infection. Study information: The public TCR beta signatures pointed to both CMV infection and matching HLA type.

The chain combines TRBV9 with TRBJ2-6; D possibly corresponds to TRBD2 (6 bases). The source was cultured CD8+ T cells from PBMCs, collected from culture after CMV antigen stimulation. This receptor was taken from a human donor in good health (CMV status not recorded). Some clones in this sample may be carry-over from other donors' samples. The CDR3 DNA sequence: TGTGCCAGTAGACCCATGGGAGGTACTGGGGCCAACGTCCTGACTTTC. Protein product: CASRPMGGTGANVLTF. The variable domain in full, with the rest retrieved from reference TRBV9 and TRBJ2-6, is DSGVTQTPKHLITATGQRVTLRCSPRSGDLSVYWYQQSLDQGLQFLIQYYNGEERAKGNILERFSAQQFPDLHSELNLSSLELGDSALYFCASRPMGGTGANVLTFGAGSRLTVL.